One sample yielded the 5 T cell receptor beta chains listed below, sequenced in a study of cytomegalovirus exposure and HLA in healthy donors. Vbeta (60) and Jbeta (13) primers were used in the PCR. Sequenced by immunoSEQ multiplex PCR; TCRdb stores in-frame clones only, minus some. The profile covers over 70,000 clones, with 65% to 75% appearing a single time and 20% to 25% taken by the ten largest. The sequenced sample was PBMCs. The receptors stem from a young man in good health and CMV-seropositive.

This clone was seen a single time. The chain carries TRBV4-1 and TRBJ2-2; 9 bases line up with TRBD2. CDR3 length: 17 amino acids. Germline lookup yields CDR1 MGHRA and CDR2 YSYEKL. Trimming took 1 base from V and 7 from J; bases not matched to a gene: 10. As DNA, the CDR3 is TGCGCCAGCAGCCAAGTTTCCCTAGCGGGGAGAGACGGGGAGCTGTTTTTT. Translation gives CASSQVSLAGRDGELFF.

J is TRBJ2-4 and V is TRBV19; perhaps TRBD2 as D (6 bases). The germline V and J ends were trimmed by 6 bases and 2 bases, with 11 bases remaining between them. Germline lookup yields CDR1 LNHDA and CDR2 SQIVND (reference sequence). CDR3 size: 14 residues. CDR3 protein: CASSLRGTKNIQYF. The CDR3 bases are TGTGCCAGTAGCCTTCGGGGGACCAAAAACATTCAGTACTTC.

V gene TRBV7-2 combines with J gene TRBJ1-5; the D gene is possibly TRBD1 (5 bases). Germline loops: CDR1 SGHTA, CDR2 FQGNSA. CDR3 size: 15 residues. Trimming took off 1 base at V and 7 bases at J, with 14 bases between the two ends. The CDR3 protein is CASSLGVGGHQPQHF. The CDR3, as DNA: TGTGCCAGCAGCTTAGGGGTGGGGGGTCACCAGCCCCAGCATTTT.

The rearrangement links TRBV5-8 to TRBJ2-1; 13 nucleotides align to TRBD2. This CDR3 has 15 residues. Unmatched junction bases numbered 5, after V lost 4 bases and J lost 7 bases. CDR1 and CDR2 from the germline V gene are SGHTS and YDEGEE. The CDR3 region has the DNA TGTGCCAGCAGCCTAACTAGCGGGAGGGTAAATGAGCAGTTCTTC. Protein sequence: CASSLTSGRVNEQFF. Combining the CDR3 with reference TRBV5-8 and TRBJ2-1 gives the whole variable domain EAGVTQSPTHLIKTRGQQATLRCSPISGHTSVYWYQQALGLGLQFLLWYDEGEERNRGNFPPRFSGRQFPNYSSELNVNALELEDSALYLCASSLTSGRVNEQFFGPGTRLTVL.

The chain carries TRBV5-1 and TRBJ1-1; D is possibly TRBD1 (6 bases). V lost 6 bases, J lost 7 bases, and 13 bases lay in between. Looked up from germline, CDR1 is SGHRS and CDR2 is YFSETQ. The length of the CDR3 is 12 residues. CDR3 loop: CASTLTGYEAFF. CDR3 sequence (DNA): TGCGCCAGCACGTTAACAGGGTATGAAGCTTTCTTT. Full variable domain (rest looked up from reference TRBV5-1 and TRBJ1-1): KAGVTQTPRYLIKTRGQQVTLSCSPISGHRSVSWYQQTPGQGLQFLFEYFSETQRNKGNFPGRFSGRQFSNSRSEMNVSTLELGDSALYLCASTLTGYEAFFGQGTRLTVV.